This T cell receptor (beta chain) was captured in a study of CD8+ T cells in alopecia areata. Study as a whole: Oral tofacitinib, 5 to 10 mg twice daily, was given in an open-label trial.

Findings and limits, study-wide: Among patients, TCR sharing was less clear than in mice, a difference possibly due in part to HLA diversity in the patient population.

Specimens obtained from alopecia areata patients comprised lesional scalp punch biopsies and peripheral blood. Extraction of RNA preceded its reverse transcription into cDNA, which served as the sequencing template. Repertoires were generated with immunoSEQ multiplex PCR, while TCRdb's copy carries only in-frame clones and drops some. The sample carries 140,000 to 150,000 clones, 87% recorded once. As regards this clone: Antigen unknown.

Trimming removed 5 bases from V and 0 bases from J, with 14 bases in between. The CDR3 totals 17 residues. Germline V lookup: CDR1 SGHTA, CDR2 FQGTGA. The chain recombines TRBV7-3 with TRBJ2-6; maybe TRBD1 (6 bases). Source: CD8+ T cells sorted from blood, taken at week 0. This TCR was recovered from a human donor with alopecia areata. The CDR3 sequence is CASSLPGQSSGANVLTF. CDR3 DNA sequence: TGTGCCAGCAGCCTGCCGGGACAAAGCTCTGGGGCCAACGTCCTGACTTTC.